The clone carrying this TCR beta chain was picked up one time. TCRdb's table, derived via immunoSEQ multiplex PCR, lists solely in-frame clones and lacks some. The sample lists about 400,000 clones; about 88% were seen once. This sample was included in a study of blood T cell repertoires in COVID-19. Study-wide background: The United States, Italy and Spain supplied acute and convalescent COVID-19 samples.

This CDR3 has 14 residues. V gave up 5 bases and J gave up 5 bases, with 18 bases separating them. CDR1 is GTSNPN and CDR2 is SVGIG in the germline V gene (reference sequence). The V call is TRBV30, the J call TRBJ2-5; D possibly corresponds to TRBD1 (6 bases). The sequence was collected from a human donor in a cohort sampled during active COVID-19. Sequencing was carried out using peripheral blood. DNA of the CDR3: TGTGCCTGGGCTCCGACGGTCACAGGGGAGACCCAGTACTTC. Its translation is CAWAPTVTGETQYF. Supplemented by reference TRBV30 and TRBJ2-5, the full variable domain reads SQTIHQWPATLVQPVGSPLSLECTVEGTSNPNLYWYRQAAGRGLQLLFYSVGIGQISSEVPQNLSASRPQDRQFILSSKKLLLSDSGFYLCAWAPTVTGETQYFGPGTRLLVL.